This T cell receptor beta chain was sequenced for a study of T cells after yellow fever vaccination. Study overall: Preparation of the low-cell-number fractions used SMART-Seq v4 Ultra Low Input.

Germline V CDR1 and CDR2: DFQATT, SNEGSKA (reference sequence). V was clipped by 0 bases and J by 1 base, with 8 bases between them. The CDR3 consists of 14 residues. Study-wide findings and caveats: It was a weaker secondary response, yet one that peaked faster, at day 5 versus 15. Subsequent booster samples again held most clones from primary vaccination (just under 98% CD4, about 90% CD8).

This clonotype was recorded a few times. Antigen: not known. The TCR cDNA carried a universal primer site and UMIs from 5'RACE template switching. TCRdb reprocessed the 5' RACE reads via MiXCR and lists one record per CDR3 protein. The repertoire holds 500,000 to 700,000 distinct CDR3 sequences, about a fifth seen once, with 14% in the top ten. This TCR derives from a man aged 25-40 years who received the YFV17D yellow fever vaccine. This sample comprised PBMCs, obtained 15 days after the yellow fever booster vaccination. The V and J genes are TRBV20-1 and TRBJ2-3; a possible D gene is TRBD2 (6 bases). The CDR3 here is CSAREGEGTDTQYF. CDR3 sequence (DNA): TGCAGTGCTAGAGAAGGGGAGGGCACAGATACGCAGTATTTT.